The next 19 T cell receptor beta chains were all read from a single sample in a study of blood T cell repertoires in COVID-19. TCRdb keeps only in-frame clones here, not all; method: immunoSEQ multiplex PCR. The sample lists roughly 190,000 clones; around 86% were seen once. The source material was peripheral blood. These receptors all come from a woman aged 40 to 50 with acute or convalescent COVID-19.

V usage is TRBV6-4 and J usage is TRBJ1-2; no firm D call. The CDR3 totals 15 residues. The germline V gene has CDR1 MRHNA and CDR2 SNTAGT. V dropped 0 bases and J dropped 0 bases, with 8 bases sitting between them. CDR3 DNA sequence: TGTGCCAGCAGTGACTCGACGGAGTCTAACTATGGCTACACCTTC. Translated, it gives CASSDSTESNYGYTF.

The V and J genes are TRBV5-1 and TRBJ1-2, with 7 bases aligning to TRBD1. The CDR3 loop spans 15 amino acids. Germline CDR1 SGHRS, CDR2 YFSETQ. Trimming removed 3 bases from V and 7 bases from J; junction bases left unmatched: 12. The CDR3 DNA follows: TGCGCCAGCAGCTGGGACAGCGGAGCCACCCTTGGCTACACCTTC. Protein sequence: CASSWDSGATLGYTF.

The rearrangement joins TRBV6-6 to TRBJ1-1; D ambiguous. Germline CDR1 reads MNHNY; CDR2 reads SVGAGI (reference sequence). The CDR3 contains 14 residues. The germline V and J ends were trimmed by 5 bases and 1 base, with 11 bases remaining between them. CDR3 region: CASSDGVSNTEAFF. In nucleotides, the CDR3 is TGTGCCAGCAGTGACGGGGTCTCGAACACTGAAGCTTTCTTT.

The rearrangement links TRBV15 to TRBJ1-6; D is perhaps TRBD1 (6 bases). The V gene lost 0 bases and the J gene lost 7 bases, with 7 bases spanning the gap. Germline V gives CDR1 LNHNV, CDR2 YYDKDF (reference sequence). The CDR3 length is 14 residues. CDR3 nucleotides: TGTGCCACCAGCAGAGACAGGGGCAATTCACCCCTCCACTTT. Protein sequence: CATSRDRGNSPLHF.

As regards this clone: Additional DNA sequences in this sample encode the identical CDR3. This rearrangement joins TRBV10-3 to TRBJ1-3, with D possibly TRBD1 on 5 matching bases. The ends were cut back, 6 bases at V and 2 bases at J, with 11 bases in the middle. Germline V gene sequence: CDR1 ENHRY, CDR2 SYGVKD. This CDR3 has 14 amino acids. CDR3 nucleotide sequence: TGTGCCATCAGCGAGCCGGGGGCTGGAAACACCATATATTTT. It yields the protein CAISEPGAGNTIYF.

CDR3 sequence: CAWSVRGIVDYNEQFF. The CDR3 DNA is TGTGCCTGGAGTGTAAGGGGGATCGTGGACTACAATGAGCAGTTCTTC. The chain employs TRBV30 and TRBJ2-1, with TRBD1 as a possible D gene (6 bases). Deletions cut 0 bases from V and 3 bases from J, with 15 bases between. Germline loops: CDR1 GTSNPN, CDR2 SVGIG (reference sequence). This CDR3 contains 16 residues. Using reference TRBV30 and TRBJ2-1 for the parts outside the CDR3, the full variable domain is SQTIHQWPATLVQPVGSPLSLECTVEGTSNPNLYWYRQAAGRGLQLLFYSVGIGQISSEVPQNLSASRPQDRQFILSSKKLLLSDSGFYLCAWSVRGIVDYNEQFFGPGTRLTVL.

The chain uses TRBV30 and TRBJ1-6; TRBD1 agrees at 8 bases. Per germline, CDR1 GTSNPN and CDR2 SVGIG (reference sequence). J was trimmed by 7 bases and V by 4 bases; bases with no gene match: 9. The CDR3 is made up of 15 amino acids. The CDR3 DNA reads TGTGCCTGGATTACCGCCGGGACAGGAAATTCACCCCTCCACTTT. Its protein product is CAWITAGTGNSPLHF.

The gene calls are TRBV24-1 and TRBJ2-5, with D perhaps TRBD1 (6 bases). Germline values: CDR1 KGHDR, CDR2 SFDVKD. V was cut by 5 bases and J by 3 bases, with 15 bases left in between. The CDR3 consists of 15 residues. The CDR3 DNA reads as TGTGCCACCAGTGCCTTAGGGGACACGAAAGAGACCCAGTACTTC. Encoded protein: CATSALGDTKETQYF.

The rearrangement uses TRBV9 and TRBJ2-5; D is ambiguous. The CDR3 is 13 residues long. CDR1 and CDR2 (germline): SGDLS, YYNGEE. The V gene lost 0 bases and the J gene lost 2 bases, with 5 bases spanning the gap. CDR3 DNA sequence: TGTGCCAGCAGCGTAGGTCAGCAAGAGACCCAGTACTTC. It codes for CASSVGQQETQYF.

The chain combines TRBV7-9 with TRBJ2-1; 9 bases fit TRBD1. The V gene's germline CDR1 is SEHNR and CDR2 FQNEAQ (reference sequence). The junction had 7 bases not matched to a gene; V was cut back by 2 bases and J by 2 bases. The CDR3 extends over 17 amino acids. In nucleotides, the CDR3 is TGTGCCAGCAGCTTAATCTCCGGGACAGGGACCTACAATGAGCAGTTCTTC. This gives the protein CASSLISGTGTYNEQFF.

The V gene is TRBV7-9, the J gene TRBJ1-4, with a possible D match to TRBD1 (5 bases). Germline CDR1 is SEHNR and CDR2 is FQNEAQ (reference sequence). V lost 5 bases and J 8 bases, leaving 18 bases between the germline ends. There are 15 residues in the CDR3. In DNA form, the CDR3 reads TGTGCCAGCAGCCCACCGGGGGTTCTGGGAGAAAAACTGTTTTTT. Amino acids: CASSPPGVLGEKLFF.

The J gene is TRBJ1-4, the V gene TRBV4-1; D gene ambiguous. There are 15 residues in the CDR3. Germline V gene lookup returns CDR1 MGHRA and CDR2 YSYEKL. V lost 0 bases, J lost 4 bases, and 9 bases lay in between. The chain's CDR3 is CASSQDPGGNEKLFF. The CDR3 nucleotides are TGCGCCAGCAGCCAAGATCCCGGAGGTAATGAAAAACTGTTTTTT.

This clone has a count of ten or more. The chain carries TRBV7-9 and TRBJ1-2; possibly TRBD1 for D (6 bases). The germline V and J ends were trimmed by 3 bases and 7 bases, with 15 bases remaining between them. CDR3 length: 14 amino acids. Germline-derived CDR1 and CDR2 are SEHNR and FQNEAQ (reference sequence). CDR3 nucleotide sequence: TGTGCCAGCAGCTTTGATGGGGGCGGAAGTGGCTACACCTTC. This sequence encodes CASSFDGGGSGYTF. The full variable domain, completed using reference TRBV7-9 and TRBJ1-2, is DTGVSQNPRHKITKRGQNVTFRCDPISEHNRLYWYRQTLGQGPEFLTYFQNEAQLEKSRLLSDRFSAERPKGSFSTLEIQRTEQGDSAMYLCASSFDGGGSGYTFGSGTRLTVV.

This chain links TRBV9 with TRBJ2-1, with TRBD2 matching over 9 bases. Germline values: CDR1 SGDLS, CDR2 YYNGEE. The CDR3 has 15 amino acids. V lost 6 bases and J lost 0; bases outside the gene matches: 4. CDR3 sequence: CASNSGGPSYNEQFF. The CDR3 DNA reads TGTGCCAGCAATAGCGGGGGACCCTCCTACAATGAGCAGTTCTTC.

The V and J genes are TRBV11-3 and TRBJ2-3, with no clear D. V lost 3 bases, J lost 6 bases, and 4 bases lay in between. Germline assignment: CDR1 SGHNT and CDR2 YENEEA. The CDR3 contains 11 residues. For the CDR3, the DNA is TGTGCCAGCAGCTTGCGGGATACGCAGTATTTT. Its translation is CASSLRDTQYF. The full variable domain, with the rest looked up from reference TRBV11-3 and TRBJ2-3, is EAGVVQSPRYKIIEKKQPVAFWCNPISGHNTLYWYLQNLGQGPELLIRYENEEAVDDSQLPKDRFSAERLKGVDSTLKIQPAELGDSAVYLCASSLRDTQYFGPGTRLTVL.

The V call is TRBV7-2, the J call TRBJ1-1, with D tentatively TRBD1 (5 bases). The germline CDR1 and CDR2 sequences are SGHTA and FQGNSA. The CDR3 extends over 11 amino acids. V dropped 5 bases and J dropped 11 bases, with 12 bases sitting between them. The CDR3 DNA follows: TGTGCCAGCAGCGCGGCGGGGGACGCTTTCTTT. This codes for CASSAAGDAFF.

The CDR3 is CASSQSGGRKQYF. CDR3 DNA: TGCGCCAGCAGCCAGTCTGGGGGGAGAAAGCAGTACTTC. The genes are TRBV5-1 and TRBJ2-7; perhaps TRBD2 as D (6 bases). The V end lost 4 bases, the J end lost 8 bases, and 16 bases lay between the germline ends. CDR3 length: 13 amino acids. CDR1 is SGHRS, CDR2 YFSETQ, per germline.

This clone was detected only once. V usage is TRBV27 and J usage is TRBJ1-5, with D perhaps matching TRBD1 (6 bases). The CDR3 is made up of 14 amino acids. V lost 1 base, J lost 7 bases, and 11 bases lay in between. Germline assignment: CDR1 MNHEY and CDR2 SMNVEV (reference sequence). The CDR3 bases are TGTGCCAGCAGTTTATTACAGGGCATGCAGCCCCAGCATTTT. It specifies CASSLLQGMQPQHF.

The rearrangement uses TRBV5-5 and TRBJ2-1; D call uncertain. There are 13 residues in the CDR3. V shed 0 bases and J shed 6 bases, with 7 bases lying between them. Germline V lookup: CDR1 SGHKS, CDR2 YYEKEE (reference sequence). The DNA of the CDR3 is TGTGCCAGCAGCTTGGCCCGCGGCAATGAGCAGTTCTTC. Translation: CASSLARGNEQFF.